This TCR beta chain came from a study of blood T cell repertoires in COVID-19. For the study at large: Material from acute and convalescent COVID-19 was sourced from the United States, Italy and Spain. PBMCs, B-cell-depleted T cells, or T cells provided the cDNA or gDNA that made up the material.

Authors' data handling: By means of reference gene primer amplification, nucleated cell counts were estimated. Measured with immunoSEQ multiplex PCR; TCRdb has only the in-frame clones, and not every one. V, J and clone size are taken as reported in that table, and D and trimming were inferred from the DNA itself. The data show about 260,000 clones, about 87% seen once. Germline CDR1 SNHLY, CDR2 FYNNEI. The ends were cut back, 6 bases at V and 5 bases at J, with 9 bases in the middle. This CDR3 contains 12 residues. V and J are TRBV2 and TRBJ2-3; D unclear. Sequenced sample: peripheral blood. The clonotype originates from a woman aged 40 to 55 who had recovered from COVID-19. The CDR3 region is CASSQMRDTQYF. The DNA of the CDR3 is TGTGCCAGCAGCCAAATGCGAGATACGCAGTATTTT.